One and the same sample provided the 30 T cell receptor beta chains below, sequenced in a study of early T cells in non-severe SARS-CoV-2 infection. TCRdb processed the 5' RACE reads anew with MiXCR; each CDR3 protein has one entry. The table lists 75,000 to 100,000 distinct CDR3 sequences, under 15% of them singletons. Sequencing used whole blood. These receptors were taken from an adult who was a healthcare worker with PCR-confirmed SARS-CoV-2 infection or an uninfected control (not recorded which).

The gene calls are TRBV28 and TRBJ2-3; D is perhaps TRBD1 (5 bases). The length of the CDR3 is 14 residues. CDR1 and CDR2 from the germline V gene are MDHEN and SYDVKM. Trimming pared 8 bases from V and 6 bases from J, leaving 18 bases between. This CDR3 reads CASSLKQGRDTQYF. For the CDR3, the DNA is TGTGCCAGCTCCCTTAAGCAGGGTCGCGATACGCAGTATTTT.

The CDR3 reads CSTLQGAGATDTQYF. The CDR3 nucleotides are TGCAGTACGCTCCAAGGAGCGGGAGCCACAGATACGCAGTATTTT. The chain recombines TRBV20-1 with TRBJ2-3, with 8 bases aligning to TRBD2. The CDR3 has 15 amino acids. J lost 2 bases, V lost 8 bases, and 12 bases had no gene match. Germline loops: CDR1 DFQATT, CDR2 SNEGSKA (reference sequence).

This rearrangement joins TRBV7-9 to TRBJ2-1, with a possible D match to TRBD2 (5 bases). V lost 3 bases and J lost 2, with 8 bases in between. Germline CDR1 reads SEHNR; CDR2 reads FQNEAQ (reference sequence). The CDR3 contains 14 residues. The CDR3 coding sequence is TGTGCCAGCAGCTTCGGAGGAACCTACAATGAGCAGTTCTTC. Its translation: CASSFGGTYNEQFF.

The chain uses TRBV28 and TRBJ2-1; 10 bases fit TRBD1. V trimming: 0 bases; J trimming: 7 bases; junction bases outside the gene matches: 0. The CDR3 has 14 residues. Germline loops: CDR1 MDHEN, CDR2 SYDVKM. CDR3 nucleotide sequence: TGTGCCAGCAGTTTATGGGGACAGGGGAATGAGCAGTTCTTC. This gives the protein CASSLWGQGNEQFF.

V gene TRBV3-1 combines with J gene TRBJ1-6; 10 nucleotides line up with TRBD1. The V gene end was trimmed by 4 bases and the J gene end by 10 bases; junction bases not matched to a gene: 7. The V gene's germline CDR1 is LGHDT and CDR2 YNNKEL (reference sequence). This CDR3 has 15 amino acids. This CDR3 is CASSLAGTGDSPLHF. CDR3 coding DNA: TGTGCCAGCAGCCTTGCCGGGACAGGGGACTCACCCCTCCACTTT.

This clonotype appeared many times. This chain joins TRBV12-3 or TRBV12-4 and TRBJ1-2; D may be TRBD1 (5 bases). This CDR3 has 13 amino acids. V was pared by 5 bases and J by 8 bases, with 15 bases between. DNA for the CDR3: TGTGCCAGCAGTAGAACCAGGGCTGAAGGCTACACCTTC. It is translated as CASSRTRAEGYTF.

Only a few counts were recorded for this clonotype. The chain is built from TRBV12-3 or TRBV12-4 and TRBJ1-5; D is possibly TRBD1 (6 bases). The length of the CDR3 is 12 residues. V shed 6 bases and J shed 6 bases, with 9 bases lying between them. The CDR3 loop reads CASSAGAQPQHF. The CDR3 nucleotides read TGTGCCAGCAGCGCAGGGGCTCAGCCCCAGCATTTT.

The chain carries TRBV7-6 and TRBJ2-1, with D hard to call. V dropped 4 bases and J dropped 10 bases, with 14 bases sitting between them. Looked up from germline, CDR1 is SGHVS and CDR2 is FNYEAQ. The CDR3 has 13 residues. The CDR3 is CASSSPDSKEQFF. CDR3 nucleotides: TGTGCCAGCAGCTCCCCGGATAGTAAAGAGCAGTTCTTC. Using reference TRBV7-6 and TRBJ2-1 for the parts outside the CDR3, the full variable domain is GAGVSQSPRYKVTKRGQDVALRCDPISGHVSLYWYRQALGQGPEFLTYFNYEAQQDKSGLPNDRFSAERPEGSISTLTIQRTEQRDSAMYRCASSSPDSKEQFFGPGTRLTVL.

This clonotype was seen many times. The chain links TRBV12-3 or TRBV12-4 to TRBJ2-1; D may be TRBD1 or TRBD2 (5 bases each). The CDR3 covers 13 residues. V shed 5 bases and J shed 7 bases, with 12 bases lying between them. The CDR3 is CASSLGTSNEQFF. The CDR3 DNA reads TGTGCCAGCAGTCTCGGGACCTCTAATGAGCAGTTCTTC.

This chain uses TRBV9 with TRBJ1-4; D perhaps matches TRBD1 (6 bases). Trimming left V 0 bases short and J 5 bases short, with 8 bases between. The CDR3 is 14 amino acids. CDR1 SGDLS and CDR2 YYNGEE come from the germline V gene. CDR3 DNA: TGTGCCAGCAGCGTAGGGACAGTCAATGAAAAACTGTTTTTT. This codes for CASSVGTVNEKLFF. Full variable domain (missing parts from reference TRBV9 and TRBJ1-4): DSGVTQTPKHLITATGQRVTLRCSPRSGDLSVYWYQQSLDQGLQFLIQYYNGEERAKGNILERFSAQQFPDLHSELNLSSLELGDSALYFCASSVGTVNEKLFFGSGTQLSVL.

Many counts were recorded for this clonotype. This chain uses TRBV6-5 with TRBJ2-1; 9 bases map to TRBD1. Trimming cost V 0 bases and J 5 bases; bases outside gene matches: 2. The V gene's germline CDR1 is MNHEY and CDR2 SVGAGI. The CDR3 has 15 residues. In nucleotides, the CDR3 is TGTGCCAGCAGTTACTCACAGGGGGCCAACAATGAGCAGTTCTTC. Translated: CASSYSQGANNEQFF.

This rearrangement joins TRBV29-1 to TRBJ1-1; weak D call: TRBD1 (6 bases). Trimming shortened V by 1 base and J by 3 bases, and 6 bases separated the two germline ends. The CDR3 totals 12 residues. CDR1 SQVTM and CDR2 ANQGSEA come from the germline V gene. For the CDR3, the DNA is TGCAGCGTTGAAGGGGGGCACACTGAAGCTTTCTTT. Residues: CSVEGGHTEAFF.

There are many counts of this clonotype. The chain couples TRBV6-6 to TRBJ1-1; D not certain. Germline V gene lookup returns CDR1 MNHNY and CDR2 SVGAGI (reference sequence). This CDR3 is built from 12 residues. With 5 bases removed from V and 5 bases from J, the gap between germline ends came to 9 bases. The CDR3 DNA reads TGTGCCAGCAGTAATCCGAAGACTGAAGCTTTCTTT. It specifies CASSNPKTEAFF.

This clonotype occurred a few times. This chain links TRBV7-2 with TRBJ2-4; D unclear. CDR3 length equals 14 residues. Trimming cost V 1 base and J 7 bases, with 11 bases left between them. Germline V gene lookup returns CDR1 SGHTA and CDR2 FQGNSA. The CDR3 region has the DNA TGTGCCAGCAGCTTAGGCCGGGCCCCGAACATTCAGTACTTC. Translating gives CASSLGRAPNIQYF.

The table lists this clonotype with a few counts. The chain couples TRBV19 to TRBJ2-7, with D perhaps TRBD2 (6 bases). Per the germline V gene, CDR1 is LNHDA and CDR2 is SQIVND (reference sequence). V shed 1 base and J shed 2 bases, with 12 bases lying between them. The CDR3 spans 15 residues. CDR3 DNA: TGTGCCAGTAGTATAGTGTCGGGAGCAACCTACGAGCAGTACTTC. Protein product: CASSIVSGATYEQYF.

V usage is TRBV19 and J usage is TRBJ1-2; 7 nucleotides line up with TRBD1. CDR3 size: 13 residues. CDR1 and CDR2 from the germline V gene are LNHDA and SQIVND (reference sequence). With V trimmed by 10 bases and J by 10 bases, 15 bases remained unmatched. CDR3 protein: CATSRLDRAYYTF. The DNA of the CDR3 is TGTGCCACCTCCCGCCTTGACAGGGCCTACTACACCTTC.

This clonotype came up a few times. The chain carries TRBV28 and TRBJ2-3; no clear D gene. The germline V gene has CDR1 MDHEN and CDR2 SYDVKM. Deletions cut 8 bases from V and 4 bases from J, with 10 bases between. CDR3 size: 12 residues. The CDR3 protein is CASRTPADTQYF. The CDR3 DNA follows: TGTGCCAGCCGGACCCCCGCAGATACGCAGTATTTT.

CDR3 nucleotides: TGTGCCAGCAGTGATGAGCGGGAGATCTACGAGCAGTACTTC. It is translated as CASSDEREIYEQYF. V usage is TRBV2 and J usage is TRBJ2-7; TRBD2 agrees at 8 bases. Germline lookup yields CDR1 SNHLY and CDR2 FYNNEI. The V segment lost 3 bases and the J segment 3 bases; nucleotides outside the gene matches: 4. The CDR3 consists of 14 residues.

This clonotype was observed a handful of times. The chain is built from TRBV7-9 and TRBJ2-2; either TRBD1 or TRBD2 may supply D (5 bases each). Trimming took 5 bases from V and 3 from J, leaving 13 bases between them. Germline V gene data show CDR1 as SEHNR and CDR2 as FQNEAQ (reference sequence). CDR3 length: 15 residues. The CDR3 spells CASSKLGPDTGELFF. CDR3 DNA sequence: TGTGCCAGCAGCAAGCTGGGACCGGACACCGGGGAGCTGTTTTTT. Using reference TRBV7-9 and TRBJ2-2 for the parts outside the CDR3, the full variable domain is DTGVSQNPRHKITKRGQNVTFRCDPISEHNRLYWYRQTLGQGPEFLTYFQNEAQLEKSRLLSDRFSAERPKGSFSTLEIQRTEQGDSAMYLCASSKLGPDTGELFFGEGSRLTVL.

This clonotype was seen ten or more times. The CDR3 nucleotides are TGCGCCAGCACAACTAGCGGGCGCTCCTACGAGCAGTACTTC. Protein product: CASTTSGRSYEQYF. The V gene is TRBV10-2, the J gene TRBJ2-7; 9 bases are a match to TRBD2. Looked up from germline, CDR1 is WSHSY and CDR2 is SAAADI. The CDR3 contains 14 residues. V shed 7 bases, J shed 0 bases, and the junction held 4 bases outside the gene matches.

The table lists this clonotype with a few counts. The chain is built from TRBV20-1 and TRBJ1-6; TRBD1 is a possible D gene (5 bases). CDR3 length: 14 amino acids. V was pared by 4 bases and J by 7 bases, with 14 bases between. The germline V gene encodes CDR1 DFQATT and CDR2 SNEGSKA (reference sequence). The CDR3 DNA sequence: TGCAGTGCTATCCGAGGGGACGGGAATTCACCCCTCCACTTT. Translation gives CSAIRGDGNSPLHF.

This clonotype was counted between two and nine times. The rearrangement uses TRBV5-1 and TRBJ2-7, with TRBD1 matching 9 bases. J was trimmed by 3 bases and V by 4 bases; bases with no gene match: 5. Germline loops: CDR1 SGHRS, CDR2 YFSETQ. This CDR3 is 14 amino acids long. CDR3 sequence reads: CASSTGTGSYEQYF. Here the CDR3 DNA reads TGCGCCAGCAGCACCGGGACAGGGAGCTACGAGCAGTACTTC.

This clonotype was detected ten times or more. CDR3 in DNA: TGCAGTGCTCCTGAGCTGACTAATGAAAAACTGTTTTTT. Translating it yields CSAPELTNEKLFF. The chain joins TRBV20-1 to TRBJ1-4; D uncertain. CDR1 DFQATT and CDR2 SNEGSKA come from the germline V gene (reference sequence). The germline V and J ends were trimmed by 5 bases and 2 bases, with 9 bases remaining between them. This CDR3 has 13 amino acids.

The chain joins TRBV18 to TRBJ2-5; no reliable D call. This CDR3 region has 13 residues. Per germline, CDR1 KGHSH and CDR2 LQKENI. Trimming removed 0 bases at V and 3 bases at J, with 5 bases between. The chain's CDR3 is CASSPPGKETQYF. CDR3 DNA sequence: TGTGCCAGCTCACCACCGGGGAAAGAGACCCAGTACTTC.

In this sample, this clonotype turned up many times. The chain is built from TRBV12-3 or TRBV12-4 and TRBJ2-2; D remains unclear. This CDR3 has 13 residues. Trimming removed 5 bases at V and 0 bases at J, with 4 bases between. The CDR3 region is CASSTTNTGELFF. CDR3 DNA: TGTGCCAGCAGTACTACGAACACCGGGGAGCTGTTTTTT.

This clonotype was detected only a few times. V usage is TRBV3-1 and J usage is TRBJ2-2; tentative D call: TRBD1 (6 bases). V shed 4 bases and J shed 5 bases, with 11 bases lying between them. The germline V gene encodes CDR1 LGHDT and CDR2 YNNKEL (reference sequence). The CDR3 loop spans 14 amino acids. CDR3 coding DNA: TGTGCCAGCAGCCCCCGGACAGCGACCGGGGAGCTGTTTTTT. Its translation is CASSPRTATGELFF.

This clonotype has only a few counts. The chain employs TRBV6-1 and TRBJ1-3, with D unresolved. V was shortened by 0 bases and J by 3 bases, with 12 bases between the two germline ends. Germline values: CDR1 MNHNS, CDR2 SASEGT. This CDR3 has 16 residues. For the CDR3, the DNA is TGTGCCAGCAGTGAAGCGTTGCAGGTACATGGAAACACCATATATTTT. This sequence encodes CASSEALQVHGNTIYF.

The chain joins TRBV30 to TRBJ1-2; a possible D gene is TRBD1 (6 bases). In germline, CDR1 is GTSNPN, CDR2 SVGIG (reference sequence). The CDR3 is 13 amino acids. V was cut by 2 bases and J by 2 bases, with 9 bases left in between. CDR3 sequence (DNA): TGTGCCTGGAGTTTCAGGGGAAACTATGGCTACACCTTC. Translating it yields CAWSFRGNYGYTF. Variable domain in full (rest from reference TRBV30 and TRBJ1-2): SQTIHQWPATLVQPVGSPLSLECTVEGTSNPNLYWYRQAAGRGLQLLFYSVGIGQISSEVPQNLSASRPQDRQFILSSKKLLLSDSGFYLCAWSFRGNYGYTFGSGTRLTVV.

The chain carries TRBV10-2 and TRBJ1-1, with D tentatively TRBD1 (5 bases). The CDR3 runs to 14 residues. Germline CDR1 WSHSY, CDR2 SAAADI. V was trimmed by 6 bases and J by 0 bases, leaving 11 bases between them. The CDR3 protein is CASRGGPLNTEAFF. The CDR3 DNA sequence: TGCGCCAGCAGGGGGGGACCCTTGAACACTGAAGCTTTCTTT.

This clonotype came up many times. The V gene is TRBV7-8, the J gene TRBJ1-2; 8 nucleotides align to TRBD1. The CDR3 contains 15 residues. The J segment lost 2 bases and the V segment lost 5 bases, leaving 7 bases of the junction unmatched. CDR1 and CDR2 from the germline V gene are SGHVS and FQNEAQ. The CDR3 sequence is CASSLGTGQNYGYTF. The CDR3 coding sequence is TGTGCCAGCAGCCTGGGGACAGGACAAAACTATGGCTACACCTTC.